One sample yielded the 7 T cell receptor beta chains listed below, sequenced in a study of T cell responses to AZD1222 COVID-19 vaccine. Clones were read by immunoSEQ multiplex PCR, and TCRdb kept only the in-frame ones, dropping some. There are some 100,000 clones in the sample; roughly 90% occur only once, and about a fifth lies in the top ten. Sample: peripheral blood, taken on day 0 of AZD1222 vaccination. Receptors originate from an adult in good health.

The CDR3 region has the DNA TGCGCCAGCAGCCACCTTGGACAGGGAGCTAACTATGGCTACACCTTC. The encoded protein is CASSHLGQGANYGYTF. The chain joins TRBV4-3 to TRBJ1-2; 8 bases agree with TRBD1. The CDR3 has 16 amino acids. The V segment lost 3 bases and the J segment 0 bases; nucleotides outside the gene matches: 6. The germline CDR1 and CDR2 sequences are LGHNA and YSLEER.

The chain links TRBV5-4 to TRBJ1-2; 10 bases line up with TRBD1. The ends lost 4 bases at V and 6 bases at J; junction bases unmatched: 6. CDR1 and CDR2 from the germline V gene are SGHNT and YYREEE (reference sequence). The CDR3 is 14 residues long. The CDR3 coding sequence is TGTGCCAGCAGCCCGGACAGGGGGAATAATGGCTACACCTTC. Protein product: CASSPDRGNNGYTF.

CDR3 region: CASMGWASGNTIYF. CDR3 in DNA: TGTGCCAGCATGGGTTGGGCCTCTGGAAACACCATATATTTT. The genes are TRBV28 and TRBJ1-3; D call uncertain. CDR3 length: 14 residues. V was cut by 7 bases and J by 0 bases, with 10 bases left in between. From germline, CDR1 is MDHEN and CDR2 SYDVKM.

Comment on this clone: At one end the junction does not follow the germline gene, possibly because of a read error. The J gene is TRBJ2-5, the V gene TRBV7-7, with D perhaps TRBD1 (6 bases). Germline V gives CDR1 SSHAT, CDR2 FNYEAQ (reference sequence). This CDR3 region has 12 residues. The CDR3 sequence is CASSLDRETQYF. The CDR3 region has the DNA TGTGCTAGCAGCTTAGACAGGGAGACCCAGTACTTC. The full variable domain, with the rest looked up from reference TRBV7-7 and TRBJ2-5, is GAGVSQSPRYKVTKRGQDVTLRCDPISSHATLYWYQQALGQGPEFLTYFNYEAQPDKSGLPSDRFSAERPEGSISTLTIQRTEQRDSAMYRCASSLDRETQYFGPGTRLLVL.

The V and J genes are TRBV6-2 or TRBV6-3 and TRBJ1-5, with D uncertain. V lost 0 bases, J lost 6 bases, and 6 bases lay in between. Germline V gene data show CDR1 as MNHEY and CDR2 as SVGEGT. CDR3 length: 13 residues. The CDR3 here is CASSYSGLQPQHF. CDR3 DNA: TGTGCCAGCAGTTACTCTGGTCTTCAGCCCCAGCATTTT.

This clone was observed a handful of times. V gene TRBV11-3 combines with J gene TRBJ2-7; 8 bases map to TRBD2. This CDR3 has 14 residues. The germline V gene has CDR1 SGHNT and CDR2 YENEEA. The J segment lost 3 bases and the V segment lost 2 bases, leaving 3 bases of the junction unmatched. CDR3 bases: TGTGCCAGCAGCTTAAGCGGGGGAAACTACGAGCAGTACTTC. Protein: CASSLSGGNYEQYF.

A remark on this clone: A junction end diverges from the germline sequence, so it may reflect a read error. DNA of the CDR3: TGTGCCAGCAGCTGGCCCAGGTGGAATTTT. Residues: CASSWPRWNF. The V call is TRBV14, the J call TRBJ2-3; no firm D call. CDR3 length equals 10 residues. CDR1 and CDR2 from the germline V gene are SGHDN and FVKESK. Based on the CDR3 plus reference TRBV14 and TRBJ2-3, the full variable domain is EAGVTQFPSHSVIEKGQTVTLRCDPISGHDNLYWYRRVMGKEIKFLLHFVKESKQDESGMPNNRFLAERTGGTYSTLKVQPAELEDSGVYFCASSWPRWNFGPGTRLTVL.